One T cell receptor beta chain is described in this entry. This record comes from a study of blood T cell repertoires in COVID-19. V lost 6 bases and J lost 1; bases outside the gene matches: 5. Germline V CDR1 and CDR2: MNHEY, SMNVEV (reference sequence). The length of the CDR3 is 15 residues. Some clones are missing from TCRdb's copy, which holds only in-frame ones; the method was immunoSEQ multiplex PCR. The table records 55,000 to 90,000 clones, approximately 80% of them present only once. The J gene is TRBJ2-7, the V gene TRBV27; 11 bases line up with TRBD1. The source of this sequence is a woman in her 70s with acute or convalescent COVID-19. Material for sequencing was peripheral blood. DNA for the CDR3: TGTGCCAGCAGCCGAGGGACAGGGGGGTCCTACGAGCAGTACTTC. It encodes CASSRGTGGSYEQYF.